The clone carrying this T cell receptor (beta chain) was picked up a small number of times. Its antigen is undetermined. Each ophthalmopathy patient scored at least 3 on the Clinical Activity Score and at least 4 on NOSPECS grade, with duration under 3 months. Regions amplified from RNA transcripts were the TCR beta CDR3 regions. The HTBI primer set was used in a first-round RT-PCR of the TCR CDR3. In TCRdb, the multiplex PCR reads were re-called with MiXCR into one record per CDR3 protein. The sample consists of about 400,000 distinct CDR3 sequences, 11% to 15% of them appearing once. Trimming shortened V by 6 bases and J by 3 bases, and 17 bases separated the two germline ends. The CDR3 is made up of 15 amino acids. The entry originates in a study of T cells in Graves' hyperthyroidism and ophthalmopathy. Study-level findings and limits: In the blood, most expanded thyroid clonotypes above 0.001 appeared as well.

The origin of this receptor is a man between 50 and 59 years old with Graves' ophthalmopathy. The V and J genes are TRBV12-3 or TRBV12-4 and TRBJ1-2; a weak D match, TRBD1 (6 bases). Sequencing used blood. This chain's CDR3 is CASSHPWSGDYGYTF. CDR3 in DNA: TGTGCCAGCAGCCATCCCTGGTCAGGGGACTATGGCTACACCTTC.